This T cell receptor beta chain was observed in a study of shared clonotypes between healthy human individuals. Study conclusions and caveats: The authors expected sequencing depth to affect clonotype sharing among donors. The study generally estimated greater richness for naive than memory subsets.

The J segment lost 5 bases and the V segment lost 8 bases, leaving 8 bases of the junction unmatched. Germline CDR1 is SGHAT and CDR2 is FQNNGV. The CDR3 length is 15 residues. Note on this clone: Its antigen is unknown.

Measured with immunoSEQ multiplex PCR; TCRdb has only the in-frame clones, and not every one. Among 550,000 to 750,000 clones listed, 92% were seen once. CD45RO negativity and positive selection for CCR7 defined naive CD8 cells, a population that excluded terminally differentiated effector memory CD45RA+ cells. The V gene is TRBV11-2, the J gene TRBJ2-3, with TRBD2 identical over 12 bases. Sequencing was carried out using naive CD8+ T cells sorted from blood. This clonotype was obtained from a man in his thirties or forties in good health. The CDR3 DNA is TGTGCCAGCTCTAGCGGGAGGGTCGGTTTAGATACGCAGTATTTT. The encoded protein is CASSSGRVGLDTQYF.